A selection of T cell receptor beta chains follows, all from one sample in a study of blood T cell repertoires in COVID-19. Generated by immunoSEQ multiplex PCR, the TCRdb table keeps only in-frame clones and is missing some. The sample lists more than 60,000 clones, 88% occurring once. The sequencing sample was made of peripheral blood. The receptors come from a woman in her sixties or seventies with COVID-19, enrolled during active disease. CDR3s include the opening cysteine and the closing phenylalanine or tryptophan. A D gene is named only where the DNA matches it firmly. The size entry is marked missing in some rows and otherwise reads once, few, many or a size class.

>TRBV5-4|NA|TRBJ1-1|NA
CASSSQLDTEAFF
TGTGCCAGCAGCTCCCAGTTGGACACTGAAGCTTTCTTT
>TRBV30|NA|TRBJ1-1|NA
CASWEGFLTEAFF
TGTGCCTCTTGGGAGGGTTTCTTAACTGAAGCTTTCTTT
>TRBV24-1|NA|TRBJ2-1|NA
CATSDQRLVDEQFF
TGTGCCACCAGTGACCAGAGACTAGTTGATGAGCAGTTCTTC
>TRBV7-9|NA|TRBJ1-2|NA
CASSLRDVDYGYTF
TGTGCCAGCAGCTTACGGGATGTAGACTATGGCTACACCTTC
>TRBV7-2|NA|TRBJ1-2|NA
CASSLGSQYGYTF
TGTGCCAGCAGCTTAGGTAGTCAATATGGCTACACCTTC
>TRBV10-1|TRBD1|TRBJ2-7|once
CASSEGGGEQYF
TGCGCCAGCAGTGAAGGGGGCGGCGAGCAGTACTTC
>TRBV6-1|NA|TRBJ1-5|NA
CASSEAAGGNQPQHF
TGTGCCAGCAGTGAAGCGGCAGGGGGCAATCAGCCCCAGCATTTT
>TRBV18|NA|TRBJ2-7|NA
CASSPGHTYEQYF
TGTGCCAGCTCACCAGGACACACCTACGAGCAGTACTTC
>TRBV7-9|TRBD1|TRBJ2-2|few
CASSFLQGAGTGELFF
TGTGCCAGCAGTTTCCTACAGGGGGCGGGCACCGGGGAGCTGTTTTTT
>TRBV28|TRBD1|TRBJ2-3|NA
CASSLGTGGADTQYF
TGTGCCAGCAGTTTGGGGACAGGGGGCGCAGATACGCAGTATTTT
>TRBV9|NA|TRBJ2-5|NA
CASSPGVLYQETQYF
TGTGCCAGCAGCCCGGGGGTACTGTACCAAGAGACCCAGTACTTC
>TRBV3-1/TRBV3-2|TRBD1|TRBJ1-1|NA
CASSPREQGVVTEAFF
TGTGCCAGCAGCCCGCGGGAACAGGGGGTCGTTACTGAAGCTTTCTTT
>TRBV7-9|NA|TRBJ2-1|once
CASSLWAGSSYNEQFF
TGTGCCAGCAGCTTATGGGCGGGAAGCTCCTACAATGAGCAGTTCTTC
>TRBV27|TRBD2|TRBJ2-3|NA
CASSYPHSGRFTDTQYF
TGTGCCAGCAGTTATCCCCATAGCGGGAGATTTACAGATACGCAGTATTTT
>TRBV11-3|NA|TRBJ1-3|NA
CASSLGASSGNTIYF
TGTGCCAGCAGCTTGGGGGCAAGCTCTGGAAACACCATATATTTT
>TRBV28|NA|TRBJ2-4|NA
CASIPGAGAKNIQYF
TGTGCCAGCATCCCGGGTGCGGGAGCCAAAAACATTCAGTACTTC
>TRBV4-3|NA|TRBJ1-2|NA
CASSQGLEGPGGYTF
TGCGCCAGCAGCCAGGGATTGGAGGGGCCCGGCGGCTACACCTTC
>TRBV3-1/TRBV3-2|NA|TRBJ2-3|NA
CASSQNPGGPDTQYF
TGTGCCAGCAGCCAAAACCCCGGGGGGCCAGATACGCAGTATTTT
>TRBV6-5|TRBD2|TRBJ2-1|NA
CASSYSGTSGSDEQFF
TGTGCCAGCAGTTACTCAGGGACTAGCGGGAGTGATGAGCAGTTCTTC
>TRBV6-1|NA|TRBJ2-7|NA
CASSEAGQYEQYF
TGTGCCAGCAGTGAGGCAGGGCAATACGAGCAGTACTTC
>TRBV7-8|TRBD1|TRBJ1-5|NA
CASSFTGDNQPQHF
TGTGCCAGCAGCTTTACAGGGGACAATCAGCCCCAGCATTTT
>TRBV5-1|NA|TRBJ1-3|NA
CASSFQGTGNTIYF
TGCGCCAGCAGCTTCCAGGGAACTGGAAACACCATATATTTT
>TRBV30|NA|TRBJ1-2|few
CAWSWGENGYTF
TGTGCCTGGTCTTGGGGGGAAAATGGCTACACCTTC
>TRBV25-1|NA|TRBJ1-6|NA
CASSLFVSPLHF
TGTGCCAGCAGTCTATTTGTATCACCCCTCCACTTT